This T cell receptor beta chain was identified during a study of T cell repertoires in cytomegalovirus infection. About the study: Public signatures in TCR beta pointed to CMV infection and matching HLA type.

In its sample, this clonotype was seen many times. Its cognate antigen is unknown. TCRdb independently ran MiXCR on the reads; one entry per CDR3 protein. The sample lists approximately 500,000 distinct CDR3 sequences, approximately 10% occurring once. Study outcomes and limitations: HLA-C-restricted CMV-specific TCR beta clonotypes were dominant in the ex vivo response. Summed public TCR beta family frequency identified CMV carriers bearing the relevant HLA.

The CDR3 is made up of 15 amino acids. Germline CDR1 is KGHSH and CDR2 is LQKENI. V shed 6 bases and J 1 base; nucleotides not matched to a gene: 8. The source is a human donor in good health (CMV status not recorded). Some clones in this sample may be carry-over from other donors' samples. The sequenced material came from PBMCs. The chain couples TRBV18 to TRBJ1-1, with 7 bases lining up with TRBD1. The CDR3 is CASSGGGQRNTEAFF. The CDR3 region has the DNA TGTGCCAGCTCGGGGGGGGGACAGCGGAACACTGAAGCTTTCTTT.